This T cell receptor (beta chain) originates from a study of blood T cell repertoires in COVID-19. This clone has just a few counts. At the DNA level, this CDR3 is encoded by other sequences in the same sample as well. The CDR3 spans 14 residues. V lost 3 bases, J lost 0 bases, and 9 bases lay in between. Germline CDR1 reads MNHEY; CDR2 reads SVGAGI. Per the study methods: Reference gene primer amplification in the assay estimated nucleated cell counts. The method was immunoSEQ multiplex PCR; TCRdb's version includes in-frame clones alone and lacks a portion of them. The V and J calls and the clone size are those of that table, but D and trimming were determined from the DNA. This table holds 150,000 to 200,000 clones, 70% to 90% found once.

This clonotype originated in a human donor in a cohort sampled during active COVID-19. The chain has TRBV6-5 and TRBJ2-7, with D possibly being TRBD2 (5 bases). The specimen was peripheral blood. The CDR3 sequence: CASSYTGSSYEQYF. The CDR3, as DNA: TGTGCCAGCAGTTATACGGGGAGCTCCTACGAGCAGTACTTC.